The sequence of this TCR beta chain was determined in a study of cytomegalovirus exposure and HLA in healthy donors. Study results and limitations: Previously analyzed data showed that most TCR beta V segments were productive at a frequency of about 90% or about 30%.

Those who donated were healthy bone marrow donors. About this clone: Its target is unknown.

The ends were cut back, 1 base at V and 3 bases at J, with 10 bases in the middle. Germline CDR1 reads SGHAT; CDR2 reads FQNNGV. The CDR3 runs to 14 residues. The PCR had 60 Vbeta and 13 Jbeta primers. Sequencing was performed with immunoSEQ multiplex PCR; in TCRdb, only in-frame clones are kept and a portion is missing. The sample includes approximately 89,000 clones, more than 65% of them seen just once. The TCR comes from a human donor in good health. The source material was PBMCs. The chain is built from TRBV11-2 and TRBJ2-7, with D possibly matching TRBD1 (5 bases). The CDR3 coding sequence is TGTGCCAGCAGCTTAGGGTCCCAGGGCTACGAGCAGTACTTC. Translating gives CASSLGSQGYEQYF.